This TCR beta chain was sequenced for a study of identical twins. From germline, CDR1 is MNHEY and CDR2 SVGAGI. There are 19 residues in the CDR3. V was pared by 0 bases and J by 4 bases, with 14 bases of the junction left unmatched. This clonotype has a handful of counts. From the 5' RACE reads, TCRdb called clonotypes with MiXCR, one entry per CDR3 protein. Of 700,000 to 950,000 distinct CDR3 sequences in the sample, 9% to 15% were seen once. The sample was also reused in another study, on yellow fever vaccine responses in identical twins.

Sequencing used PBMCs. This clonotype was sampled from a woman aged 18-29 years in good health. The V gene is TRBV6-5, the J gene TRBJ2-1; 8 nucleotides line up with TRBD2. CDR3 in amino acids: CASSYSRTSIKRGYNEQFF. CDR3 nucleotide sequence: TGTGCCAGCAGTTACTCGAGGACTAGCATAAAGAGGGGGTACAATGAGCAGTTCTTC.